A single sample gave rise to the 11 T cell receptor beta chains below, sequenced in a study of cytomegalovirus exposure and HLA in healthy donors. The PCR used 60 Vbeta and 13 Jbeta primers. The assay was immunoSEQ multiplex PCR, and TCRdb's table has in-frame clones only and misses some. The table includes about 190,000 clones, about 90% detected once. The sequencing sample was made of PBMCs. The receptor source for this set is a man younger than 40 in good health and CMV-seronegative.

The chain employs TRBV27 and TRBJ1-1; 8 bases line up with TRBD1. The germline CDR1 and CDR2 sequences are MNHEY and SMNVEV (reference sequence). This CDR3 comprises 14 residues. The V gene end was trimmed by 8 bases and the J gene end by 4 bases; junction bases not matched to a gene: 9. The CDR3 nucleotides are TGTGCCAGCGGTCCCAGGGGGCTTGGCACTGAAGCTTTCTTT. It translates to CASGPRGLGTEAFF.

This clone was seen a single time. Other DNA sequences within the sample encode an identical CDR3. CDR3 coding DNA: TGTGCCAGCAGTGAAGTCATGAACACTGAAGCTTTCTTT. It translates to CASSEVMNTEAFF. The chain joins TRBV6-1 to TRBJ1-1; D call uncertain. From germline, CDR1 is MNHNS and CDR2 SASEGT. Deletions cut 1 base from V and 0 bases from J, with 3 bases between. This CDR3 has 13 residues.

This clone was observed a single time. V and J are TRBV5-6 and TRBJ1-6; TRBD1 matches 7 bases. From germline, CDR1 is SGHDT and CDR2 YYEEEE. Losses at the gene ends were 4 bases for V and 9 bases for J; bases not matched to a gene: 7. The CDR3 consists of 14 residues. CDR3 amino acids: CASSQNRGRSPLHF. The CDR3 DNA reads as TGTGCCAGCAGCCAAAACAGGGGTCGTTCACCCCTCCACTTT. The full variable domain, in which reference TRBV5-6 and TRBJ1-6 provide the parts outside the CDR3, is DAGVTQSPTHLIKTRGQQVTLRCSPKSGHDTVSWYQQALGQGPQFIFQYYEEEERQRGNFPDRFSGHQFPNYSSELNVNALLLGDSALYLCASSQNRGRSPLHFGNGTRLTVT.

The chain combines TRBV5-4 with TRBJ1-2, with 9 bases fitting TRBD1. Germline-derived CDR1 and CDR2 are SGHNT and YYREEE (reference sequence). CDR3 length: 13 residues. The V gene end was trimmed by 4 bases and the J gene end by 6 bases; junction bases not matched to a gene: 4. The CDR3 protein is CASSADRGDGYTF. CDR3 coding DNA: TGTGCCAGCAGCGCGGACAGGGGAGATGGCTACACCTTC.

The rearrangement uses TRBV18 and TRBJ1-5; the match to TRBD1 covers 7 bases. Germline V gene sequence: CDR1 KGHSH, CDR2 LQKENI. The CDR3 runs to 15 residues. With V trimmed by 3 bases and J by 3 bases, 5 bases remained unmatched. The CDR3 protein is CASSPVGQNNQPQHF. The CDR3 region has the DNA TGTGCCAGCTCACCCGTGGGACAGAACAATCAGCCCCAGCATTTT.

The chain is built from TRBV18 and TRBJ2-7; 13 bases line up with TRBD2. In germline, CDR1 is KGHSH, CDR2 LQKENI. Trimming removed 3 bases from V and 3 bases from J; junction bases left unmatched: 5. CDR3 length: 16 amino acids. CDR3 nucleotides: TGTGCCAGCTCACCGACCCGGACTAGCGGGGGCTACGAGCAGTACTTC. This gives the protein CASSPTRTSGGYEQYF.

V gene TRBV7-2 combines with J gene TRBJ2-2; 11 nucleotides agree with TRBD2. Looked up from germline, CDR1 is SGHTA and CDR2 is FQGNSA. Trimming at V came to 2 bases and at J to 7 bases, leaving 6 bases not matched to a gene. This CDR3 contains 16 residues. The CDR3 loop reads CASSLTSGGVGGELFF. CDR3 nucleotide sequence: TGTGCCAGCAGCTTAACTAGCGGGGGCGTCGGCGGGGAGCTGTTTTTT.

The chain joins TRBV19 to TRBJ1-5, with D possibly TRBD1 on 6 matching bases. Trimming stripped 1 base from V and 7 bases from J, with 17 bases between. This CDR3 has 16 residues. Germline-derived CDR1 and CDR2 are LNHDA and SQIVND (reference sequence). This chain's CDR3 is CASSIGAGVVSQPQHF. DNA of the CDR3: TGTGCCAGTAGTATAGGGGCAGGGGTGGTTTCGCAGCCCCAGCATTTT.

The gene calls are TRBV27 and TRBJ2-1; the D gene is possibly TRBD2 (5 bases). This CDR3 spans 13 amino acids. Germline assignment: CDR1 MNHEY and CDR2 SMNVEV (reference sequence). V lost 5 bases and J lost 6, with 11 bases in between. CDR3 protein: CASSVSGTNEQFF. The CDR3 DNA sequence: TGTGCCAGCAGTGTAAGCGGCACCAATGAGCAGTTCTTC.

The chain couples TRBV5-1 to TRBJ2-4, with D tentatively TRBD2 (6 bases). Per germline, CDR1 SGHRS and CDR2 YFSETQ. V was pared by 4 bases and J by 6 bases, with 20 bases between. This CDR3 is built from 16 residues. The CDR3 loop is CASSPGGVLSTNIQYF. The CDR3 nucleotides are TGCGCCAGCAGCCCCGGCGGGGTCCTTTCCACAAACATTCAGTACTTC.

CDR3 in DNA: TGCGCCAGCAGCCAAGCCTTCGGACAGTCATACGAGCAGTACTTC. Translating gives CASSQAFGQSYEQYF. The V call is TRBV4-1, the J call TRBJ2-7; a possible D gene is TRBD1 (6 bases). In germline, CDR1 is MGHRA, CDR2 YSYEKL. The CDR3 contains 15 residues. Trimming stripped 1 base from V and 4 bases from J, with 14 bases between.